Listed below are T cell receptor beta chains from one sample, sequenced in a study of blood T cell repertoires in COVID-19. TCRdb keeps only in-frame clones here, not all; method: immunoSEQ multiplex PCR. Here the sample spans about 110,000 clones, 85% being singletons. Sequencing was done on a sample of peripheral blood. The receptors stem from a human donor in a cohort sampled during active COVID-19. Each CDR3 is given with its conserved first and last residue. Each record gives: J gene, V gene, D gene, CDR3 length, clone size, CDR3 protein, CDR3 DNA. The D gene is left open where the match is weak. Only part of the rows carry a size: once, few, many, or a class if the clone is expanded.

J gene: TRBJ2-1
V gene: TRBV11-2
D gene: -
CDR3 length: 16
clone size: -
CDR3 protein: CASSTQLALKHNEQFF
CDR3 DNA: TGTGCCAGCAGCACCCAACTCGCTCTCAAACACAATGAGCAGTTCTTC

J gene: TRBJ2-6
V gene: TRBV27
D gene: TRBD1
CDR3 length: 15
clone size: -
CDR3 protein: CASGTGGPGANVLTF
CDR3 DNA: TGTGCCAGCGGGACAGGGGGCCCTGGGGCCAACGTCCTGACTTTC

J gene: TRBJ2-2
V gene: TRBV6-5
D gene: -
CDR3 length: 14
clone size: once
CDR3 protein: CASSPRQEPGELFF
CDR3 DNA: TGTGCCAGCAGTCCCCGACAGGAGCCCGGGGAGCTGTTTTTT

J gene: TRBJ2-1
V gene: TRBV27
D gene: -
CDR3 length: 15
clone size: -
CDR3 protein: CASSLARGSYNEQFF
CDR3 DNA: TGTGCCAGCAGTCTGGCCAGGGGATCCTACAATGAGCAGTTCTTC

J gene: TRBJ2-3
V gene: TRBV7-9
D gene: TRBD2
CDR3 length: 15
clone size: -
CDR3 protein: CASSMGTSGSDTQYF
CDR3 DNA: TGTGCCAGCAGCATGGGGACTAGCGGCTCAGATACGCAGTATTTT

J gene: TRBJ2-7
V gene: TRBV13
D gene: TRBD2
CDR3 length: 13
clone size: -
CDR3 protein: CASSPGGSYEQYF
CDR3 DNA: TGTGCCAGCAGCCCGGGGGGGTCCTACGAGCAGTACTTC

J gene: TRBJ1-5
V gene: TRBV30
D gene: -
CDR3 length: 13
clone size: -
CDR3 protein: CAWSRERGQPQHF
CDR3 DNA: TGTGCCTGGAGTAGAGAACGGGGTCAGCCCCAGCATTTT

J gene: TRBJ2-1
V gene: TRBV6-5
D gene: TRBD2
CDR3 length: 15
clone size: -
CDR3 protein: CASSYERGGYNEQFF
CDR3 DNA: TGTGCCAGCAGTTACGAGCGGGGGGGCTACAATGAGCAGTTCTTC

J gene: TRBJ2-7
V gene: TRBV4-3
D gene: TRBD2
CDR3 length: 15
clone size: -
CDR3 protein: CASSQGTGGGYEQYF
CDR3 DNA: TGCGCCAGCAGCCAAGGGACGGGCGGGGGGTACGAGCAGTACTTC

J gene: TRBJ2-3
V gene: TRBV5-1
D gene: TRBD2
CDR3 length: 16
clone size: -
CDR3 protein: CASSLGSGGALDTQYF
CDR3 DNA: TGCGCCAGCAGCTTGGGTAGCGGGGGGGCCCTGGATACGCAGTATTTT

J gene: TRBJ2-3
V gene: TRBV18
D gene: -
CDR3 length: 12
clone size: -
CDR3 protein: CASSPERDTQYF
CDR3 DNA: TGTGCCAGCTCACCAGAGCGGGATACGCAGTATTTT

J gene: TRBJ1-5
V gene: TRBV6-4
D gene: TRBD1
CDR3 length: 18
clone size: -
CDR3 protein: CASSDRDRGPHSNQPQHF
CDR3 DNA: TGTGCCAGCAGTGATCGGGACAGGGGGCCCCATAGCAATCAGCCCCAGCATTTT

J gene: TRBJ1-1
V gene: TRBV4-3
D gene: -
CDR3 length: 14
clone size: -
CDR3 protein: CASSQAASRDSAFF
CDR3 DNA: TGCGCCAGCAGCCAAGCGGCCAGTCGGGATTCGGCTTTCTTT

J gene: TRBJ2-2
V gene: TRBV6-6
D gene: TRBD2
CDR3 length: 15
clone size: -
CDR3 protein: CASSPAGGQIGELFF
CDR3 DNA: TGTGCCAGCAGTCCAGCGGGGGGGCAAATCGGGGAGCTGTTTTTT

J gene: TRBJ2-3
V gene: TRBV19
D gene: TRBD1
CDR3 length: 16
clone size: -
CDR3 protein: CASSASGTGPTDTQYF
CDR3 DNA: TGTGCCAGTAGTGCCTCCGGGACAGGACCCACAGATACGCAGTATTTT

J gene: TRBJ2-1
V gene: TRBV9
D gene: TRBD2
CDR3 length: 15
clone size: -
CDR3 protein: CASSRLAGSYNEQFF
CDR3 DNA: TGTGCCAGCAGCCGACTAGCGGGGAGTTACAATGAGCAGTTCTTC

J gene: TRBJ2-7
V gene: TRBV6-1
D gene: -
CDR3 length: 15
clone size: few
CDR3 protein: CASSEIPRQGYEQYF
CDR3 DNA: TGTGCCAGCAGTGAAATCCCCCGGCAGGGTTACGAGCAGTACTTC

J gene: TRBJ2-5
V gene: TRBV5-1
D gene: -
CDR3 length: 13
clone size: -
CDR3 protein: CASSLNPTGTQYF
CDR3 DNA: TGCGCCAGCAGCTTAAATCCCACGGGGACCCAGTACTTC

J gene: TRBJ1-2
V gene: TRBV4-1
D gene: -
CDR3 length: 18
clone size: -
CDR3 protein: CASSQEHTTALEVGIKHF
CDR3 DNA: TGCGCCAGCAGCCAAGAACATACGACAGCCCTAGAGGTGGGCATCAAGCACTTC

J gene: TRBJ2-1
V gene: TRBV5-1
D gene: TRBD2
CDR3 length: 15
clone size: -
CDR3 protein: CASSPPRLADNEQFF
CDR3 DNA: TGCGCCAGCAGCCCACCGAGACTAGCGGACAATGAGCAGTTCTTC

J gene: TRBJ1-5
V gene: TRBV28
D gene: -
CDR3 length: 16
clone size: -
CDR3 protein: CASRTSTGGLSQPQHF
CDR3 DNA: TGTGCCAGCAGGACGTCGACGGGGGGGCTATCTCAGCCCCAGCATTTT

J gene: TRBJ1-6
V gene: TRBV6-6
D gene: TRBD1
CDR3 length: 12
clone size: -
CDR3 protein: CASSDRGAPLHF
CDR3 DNA: TGTGCCAGCAGCGACAGGGGTGCACCCCTCCACTTT

J gene: TRBJ2-1
V gene: TRBV7-8
D gene: TRBD2
CDR3 length: 15
clone size: few
CDR3 protein: CASSPRTSSYNEQFF
CDR3 DNA: TGTGCCAGCAGCCCTCGGACTAGTTCCTACAATGAGCAGTTCTTC

J gene: TRBJ1-2
V gene: TRBV20-1
D gene: TRBD1
CDR3 length: 16
clone size: -
CDR3 protein: CSASASGTGEVYGYTF
CDR3 DNA: TGCAGTGCTAGTGCTTCGGGGACAGGGGAAGTCTATGGCTACACCTTC

J gene: TRBJ2-3
V gene: TRBV15
D gene: -
CDR3 length: 16
clone size: -
CDR3 protein: CATSRSYSGPSYTQYF
CDR3 DNA: TGTGCCACCAGCAGATCCTATAGCGGACCATCGTATACGCAGTATTTT

J gene: TRBJ2-1
V gene: TRBV19
D gene: TRBD2
CDR3 length: 15
clone size: -
CDR3 protein: CASSIKRGASGEQFF
CDR3 DNA: TGTGCCAGTAGTATTAAGCGGGGGGCCTCGGGTGAGCAGTTCTTC

J gene: TRBJ2-6
V gene: TRBV6-2/TRBV6-3
D gene: -
CDR3 length: 15
clone size: -
CDR3 protein: CASSYRFSGANVLTF
CDR3 DNA: TGTGCCAGCAGTTATCGGTTCTCTGGGGCCAACGTCCTGACTTTC

J gene: TRBJ2-7
V gene: TRBV6-2/TRBV6-3
D gene: -
CDR3 length: 15
clone size: -
CDR3 protein: CASSYRSGASYEQYF
CDR3 DNA: TGTGCCAGCAGTTACCGGTCAGGGGCGTCGTACGAGCAGTACTTC

J gene: TRBJ1-1
V gene: TRBV7-9
D gene: TRBD1
CDR3 length: 16
clone size: -
CDR3 protein: CASSRGTGGLNTEAFF
CDR3 DNA: TGTGCCAGCAGCCGCGGGACAGGGGGCTTGAACACTGAAGCTTTCTTT

J gene: TRBJ2-1
V gene: TRBV4-1
D gene: TRBD2
CDR3 length: 16
clone size: -
CDR3 protein: CASSQDRIAGVNEQFF
CDR3 DNA: TGCGCCAGCAGCCAAGATAGAATAGCGGGGGTGAATGAGCAGTTCTTC

J gene: TRBJ2-2
V gene: TRBV12-5
D gene: TRBD1
CDR3 length: 15
clone size: -
CDR3 protein: CASGLANRGTGELFF
CDR3 DNA: TGTGCTAGTGGTTTGGCCAACAGGGGGACCGGGGAGCTGTTTTTT

J gene: TRBJ1-5
V gene: TRBV4-3
D gene: -
CDR3 length: 17
clone size: once
CDR3 protein: CASNMGAKVGSKQPQHF
CDR3 DNA: TGCGCCAGCAATATGGGAGCGAAGGTCGGGTCGAAACAGCCCCAGCATTTT

J gene: TRBJ2-1
V gene: TRBV5-1
D gene: TRBD2
CDR3 length: 16
clone size: -
CDR3 protein: CASSLVLAGVVDEQFF
CDR3 DNA: TGCGCCAGCAGCTTGGTTTTAGCGGGGGTGGTGGATGAGCAGTTCTTC

J gene: TRBJ1-1
V gene: TRBV5-1
D gene: -
CDR3 length: 15
clone size: -
CDR3 protein: CASSSFDSVNTEAFF
CDR3 DNA: TGCGCCAGCAGCTCATTCGACAGCGTGAACACTGAAGCTTTCTTT

J gene: TRBJ1-1
V gene: TRBV9
D gene: TRBD1
CDR3 length: 14
clone size: -
CDR3 protein: CASSVSRQGAKAFF
CDR3 DNA: TGTGCCAGCAGCGTATCGAGACAGGGGGCGAAAGCTTTCTTT

J gene: TRBJ1-1
V gene: TRBV2
D gene: -
CDR3 length: 14
clone size: -
CDR3 protein: CASSLQGMNTEAFF
CDR3 DNA: TGTGCCAGCAGTCTCCAGGGTATGAACACTGAAGCTTTCTTT

J gene: TRBJ2-1
V gene: TRBV5-1
D gene: TRBD1
CDR3 length: 16
clone size: -
CDR3 protein: CASSSRPGQGNNEQFF
CDR3 DNA: TGCGCCAGCAGCTCGAGACCGGGACAGGGTAACAATGAGCAGTTCTTC

J gene: TRBJ2-1
V gene: TRBV3-1/TRBV3-2
D gene: TRBD2
CDR3 length: 16
clone size: -
CDR3 protein: CASSHRLAGGDNEQFF
CDR3 DNA: TGTGCCAGCAGCCACAGACTAGCGGGGGGGGACAATGAGCAGTTCTTC